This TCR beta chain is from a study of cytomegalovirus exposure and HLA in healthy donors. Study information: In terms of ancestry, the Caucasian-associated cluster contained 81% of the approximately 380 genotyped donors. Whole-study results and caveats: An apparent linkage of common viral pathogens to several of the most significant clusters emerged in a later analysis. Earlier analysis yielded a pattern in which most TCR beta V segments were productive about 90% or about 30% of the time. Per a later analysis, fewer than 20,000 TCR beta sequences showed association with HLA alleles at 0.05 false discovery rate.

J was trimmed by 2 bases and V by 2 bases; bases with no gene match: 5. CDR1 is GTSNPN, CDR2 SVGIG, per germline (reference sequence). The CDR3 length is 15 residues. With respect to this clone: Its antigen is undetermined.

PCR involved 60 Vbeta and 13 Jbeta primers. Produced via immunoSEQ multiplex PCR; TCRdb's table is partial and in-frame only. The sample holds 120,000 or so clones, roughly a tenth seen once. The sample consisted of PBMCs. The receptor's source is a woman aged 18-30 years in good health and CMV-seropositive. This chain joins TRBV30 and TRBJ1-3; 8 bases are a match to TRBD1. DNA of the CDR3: TGTGCCTGGAGTCGTATGACAGGGGCTGGAAACACCATATATTTT. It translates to CAWSRMTGAGNTIYF.